The rows below give T cell receptor beta chains drawn from one sample of a study of blood T cell repertoires in COVID-19. Repertoires were generated with immunoSEQ multiplex PCR, while TCRdb's copy carries only in-frame clones and drops some. The sample has roughly 57,000 clones, 79% seen once. Sample: peripheral blood. These receptor sequences come from a man aged 55 to 70 with acute or convalescent COVID-19. CDR3s include the opening cysteine and the closing phenylalanine or tryptophan. The order of the fields is clone size, J gene, D gene, V gene, CDR3 protein, CDR3 DNA. A D gene is named only where the DNA matches it firmly. Clone size is not always given. Where it is, it says once, few, many or a class for expanded clones.

clone_size: few
j_call: TRBJ2-7
d_call: TRBD2
v_call: TRBV20-1
cdr3_aa: CSASTRTSGGPSGEQYF
cdr3_nt: TGCAGTGCTAGTACTCGGACTAGCGGGGGCCCCAGTGGAGAGCAGTACTTC

clone_size: few
j_call: TRBJ1-2
d_call: TRBD1
v_call: TRBV11-2
cdr3_aa: CASRTTVGQPYGYTF
cdr3_nt: TGTGCCAGCAGGACAACCGTGGGACAGCCGTATGGCTACACCTTC

clone_size: .
j_call: TRBJ1-1
d_call: .
v_call: TRBV27
cdr3_aa: CASSFKGGEAFF
cdr3_nt: TGTGCCAGCAGTTTTAAGGGAGGTGAAGCTTTCTTT

clone_size: .
j_call: TRBJ2-3
d_call: .
v_call: TRBV27
cdr3_aa: CASSFLQVGATDTQYF
cdr3_nt: TGTGCCAGCAGTTTTCTACAGGTTGGAGCCACAGATACGCAGTATTTT

clone_size: .
j_call: TRBJ2-7
d_call: .
v_call: TRBV14
cdr3_aa: CASSQTSLSEQYF
cdr3_nt: TGTGCCAGCAGCCAAACGTCTCTCAGCGAGCAGTACTTC

clone_size: .
j_call: TRBJ2-1
d_call: .
v_call: TRBV10-3
cdr3_aa: CATATGRTGSYNEQFF
cdr3_nt: TGTGCCACGGCGACAGGGAGGACGGGCTCCTACAATGAGCAGTTCTTC

clone_size: .
j_call: TRBJ1-6
d_call: .
v_call: TRBV9
cdr3_aa: CASSALGQTNSPLHF
cdr3_nt: TGTGCCAGCAGCGCGTTAGGACAGACGAATTCACCCCTCCACTTT

clone_size: few
j_call: TRBJ1-2
d_call: TRBD1
v_call: TRBV28
cdr3_aa: CASSTNRGMYGYTF
cdr3_nt: TGTGCCAGCAGTACTAACAGGGGAATGTATGGCTACACCTTC

clone_size: .
j_call: TRBJ1-2
d_call: TRBD1
v_call: TRBV18
cdr3_aa: CASSPQGQGGYGYTF
cdr3_nt: TGTGCCAGCTCACCACAGGGACAGGGAGGCTATGGCTACACCTTC

clone_size: .
j_call: TRBJ2-7
d_call: .
v_call: TRBV10-2
cdr3_aa: CASTGQSIDEQYF
cdr3_nt: TGCGCCAGCACCGGACAGAGCATCGACGAGCAGTACTTC

clone_size: .
j_call: TRBJ1-5
d_call: .
v_call: TRBV27
cdr3_aa: CASPDMGAPYQPQHF
cdr3_nt: TGTGCCAGCCCTGATATGGGGGCCCCTTATCAGCCCCAGCATTTT

clone_size: once
j_call: TRBJ1-2
d_call: .
v_call: TRBV19
cdr3_aa: CASSMSGIDYGYTF
cdr3_nt: TGTGCCAGTAGTATGTCGGGGATTGACTATGGCTACACCTTC

clone_size: few
j_call: TRBJ2-1
d_call: .
v_call: TRBV12-3/TRBV12-4
cdr3_aa: CASSQGRNEQFF
cdr3_nt: TGTGCCAGCAGTCAGGGCAGGAATGAGCAGTTCTTC

clone_size: once
j_call: TRBJ2-1
d_call: TRBD2
v_call: TRBV6-6
cdr3_aa: CASSLTSGEYNEQFF
cdr3_nt: TGTGCCAGCAGCTTAACTAGCGGGGAGTACAATGAGCAGTTCTTC

clone_size: .
j_call: TRBJ2-3
d_call: TRBD1
v_call: TRBV6-5
cdr3_aa: CASRKQGADTQYF
cdr3_nt: TGTGCCAGCAGGAAGCAGGGGGCAGATACGCAGTATTTT

clone_size: .
j_call: TRBJ1-3
d_call: .
v_call: TRBV2
cdr3_aa: CASSETPGSGNTIYF
cdr3_nt: TGTGCCAGCAGTGAAACCCCGGGCTCTGGAAACACCATATATTTT

clone_size: once
j_call: TRBJ1-4
d_call: .
v_call: TRBV29-1
cdr3_aa: CSARQADEKLFF
cdr3_nt: TGCAGCGCCCGCCAAGCGGATGAAAAACTGTTTTTT

clone_size: few
j_call: TRBJ1-4
d_call: .
v_call: TRBV15
cdr3_aa: CATSRAPRAGDEKLFF
cdr3_nt: TGTGCCACCAGCAGAGCTCCGCGGGCAGGGGATGAAAAACTGTTTTTT

clone_size: .
j_call: TRBJ1-2
d_call: .
v_call: TRBV7-2
cdr3_aa: CASSLVPLDRYYGYTF
cdr3_nt: TGTGCCAGCAGCTTAGTTCCCCTGGACAGATACTATGGCTACACCTTC

clone_size: .
j_call: TRBJ1-1
d_call: .
v_call: TRBV2
cdr3_aa: CASRGGEEVGTEAFF
cdr3_nt: TGTGCCAGCAGGGGGGGAGAGGAGGTGGGCACTGAAGCTTTCTTT

clone_size: .
j_call: TRBJ1-1
d_call: TRBD1
v_call: TRBV6-4
cdr3_aa: CASSERGLTEAFF
cdr3_nt: TGTGCCAGCAGTGAGAGGGGGCTCACTGAAGCTTTCTTT

clone_size: .
j_call: TRBJ1-3
d_call: .
v_call: TRBV5-4
cdr3_aa: CASSQGSSGNTIYF
cdr3_nt: TGTGCCAGCAGCCAGGGGTCCTCTGGAAACACCATATATTTT

clone_size: .
j_call: TRBJ2-3
d_call: .
v_call: TRBV7-8
cdr3_aa: CASSLEGLTSTDTQYF
cdr3_nt: TGTGCCAGCAGCTTAGAGGGGCTAACTAGCACAGATACGCAGTATTTT

clone_size: once
j_call: TRBJ1-6
d_call: .
v_call: TRBV6-5
cdr3_aa: CASREIPYNSPLHF
cdr3_nt: TGTGCCAGCCGCGAGATCCCCTATAATTCACCCCTCCACTTT

clone_size: .
j_call: TRBJ2-3
d_call: TRBD2
v_call: TRBV18
cdr3_aa: CASSKAGGGTDTQYF
cdr3_nt: TGTGCCAGCTCAAAAGCGGGGGGCGGCACAGATACGCAGTATTTT

clone_size: .
j_call: TRBJ2-1
d_call: TRBD2
v_call: TRBV30
cdr3_aa: CAWSVLVAGDEQFF
cdr3_nt: TGTGCCTGGAGTGTACTGGTAGCGGGGGACGAGCAGTTCTTC

clone_size: few
j_call: TRBJ2-3
d_call: .
v_call: TRBV24-1
cdr3_aa: CATSDLGGKGLVADTQYF
cdr3_nt: TGTGCCACCAGTGATTTGGGAGGGAAGGGGCTGGTTGCAGATACGCAGTATTTT

clone_size: .
j_call: TRBJ2-5
d_call: .
v_call: TRBV18
cdr3_aa: CASSRRAGETQYF
cdr3_nt: TGTGCCAGCTCCCGGCGGGCGGGAGAGACCCAGTACTTC

clone_size: .
j_call: TRBJ1-2
d_call: .
v_call: TRBV4-1
cdr3_aa: CASSQATGREYGYTF
cdr3_nt: TGCGCCAGCAGCCAAGCCACGGGACGGGAGTATGGCTACACCTTC

clone_size: .
j_call: TRBJ1-2
d_call: .
v_call: TRBV12-3/TRBV12-4
cdr3_aa: CASSLDSGGYTF
cdr3_nt: TGTGCCAGCAGTTTGGACTCGGGGGGCTACACCTTC

clone_size: once
j_call: TRBJ1-2
d_call: TRBD1
v_call: TRBV30
cdr3_aa: CAWSVLRQGEGYTF
cdr3_nt: TGTGCCTGGAGTGTACTGCGGCAGGGGGAGGGCTACACCTTC

clone_size: .
j_call: TRBJ2-3
d_call: TRBD2
v_call: TRBV4-2
cdr3_aa: CASSPLGTSGSTDTQYF
cdr3_nt: TGTGCCAGCAGCCCTCTAGGGACTAGCGGGAGCACAGATACGCAGTATTTT

clone_size: .
j_call: TRBJ2-7
d_call: .
v_call: TRBV5-5
cdr3_aa: CASSLDDSSYEQYF
cdr3_nt: TGTGCCAGCAGCTTGGATGACAGTTCCTACGAGCAGTACTTC

clone_size: .
j_call: TRBJ2-2
d_call: .
v_call: TRBV7-9
cdr3_aa: CASGVFPRDTGELFF
cdr3_nt: TGTGCCAGCGGCGTCTTCCCCCGGGACACCGGGGAGCTGTTTTTT

clone_size: .
j_call: TRBJ1-1
d_call: .
v_call: TRBV4-1
cdr3_aa: CASSRGLTQQNTEAFF
cdr3_nt: TGCGCCAGCAGCCGAGGACTCACCCAACAGAACACTGAAGCTTTCTTT

clone_size: .
j_call: TRBJ2-3
d_call: .
v_call: TRBV11-2
cdr3_aa: CASSPSTDTQYF
cdr3_nt: TGTGCCAGCAGCCCTAGCACAGATACGCAGTATTTT

clone_size: .
j_call: TRBJ1-1
d_call: .
v_call: TRBV4-1
cdr3_aa: CASSQGDRSAFF
cdr3_nt: TGCGCCAGCAGCCAAGGTGACAGGAGCGCTTTCTTT